The source of this T cell receptor beta chain is a study of regulatory T cells in long-lasting Graves disease. The CDR3 is made up of 16 amino acids. CDR1 and CDR2 from the germline V gene are MGHRA and YSYEKL. Trimming took 2 bases from V and 6 from J; bases not matched to a gene: 8. Assembly of TCR beta libraries relied on iRepertoire HTBI primers together with Arm-PCR of CDR3 regions. Using its own MiXCR run on the multiplex PCR reads, TCRdb lists one record per CDR3 protein. The table records around 500,000 distinct CDR3 sequences, about 15% of them present only once. The time point is: newly diagnosed GD, antithyroid drugs for less than 3 months. Preparation of the TCR library used RNA extracted from PBMCs. This clonotype was observed a single time. The antigen is unknown. General study results and limits: The study found persistent patients shared more public clonotypes (over 2,500) than new patients (approximately 870). Persistent disease exhibited a predilection for TRBV28, TRBJ1-2 and TRBJ2-5.

In addition, the sample was reused for a study of T cells in Graves' hyperthyroidism and ophthalmopathy. That report notes: Every diagnosis used clinical symptoms, serum thyroxine and TRAb, thyroid ultrasound and orbital computed tomography. The model made its ophthalmopathy prediction, and onset followed a median approximately 6 months later.

This TCR derives from a woman in her forties or fifties with Graves disease. V and J are TRBV4-1 and TRBJ1-5; 9 nucleotides match TRBD1. This specimen was peripheral blood mononuclear cells (PBMCs), taken at new diagnosis, from a patient treated with antithyroid drugs. The CDR3 sequence is CASSQTPGQGSQPQHF. The DNA for the CDR3 is TGCGCCAGCAGCCAAACACCGGGACAGGGAAGTCAGCCCCAGCATTTT.